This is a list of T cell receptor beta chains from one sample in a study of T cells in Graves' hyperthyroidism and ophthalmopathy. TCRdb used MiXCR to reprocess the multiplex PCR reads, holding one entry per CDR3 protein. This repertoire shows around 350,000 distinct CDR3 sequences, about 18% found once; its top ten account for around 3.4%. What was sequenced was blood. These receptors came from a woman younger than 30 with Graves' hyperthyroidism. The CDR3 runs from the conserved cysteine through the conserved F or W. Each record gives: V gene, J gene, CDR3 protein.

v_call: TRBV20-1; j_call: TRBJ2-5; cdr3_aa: CSAGQVEAETQYF
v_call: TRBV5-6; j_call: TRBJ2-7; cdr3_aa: CASSLGGGGEQYF
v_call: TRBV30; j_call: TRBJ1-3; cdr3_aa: CAWSVNEGNTIYF
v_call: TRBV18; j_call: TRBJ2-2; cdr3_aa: CASSPPQRGSNTGELFF
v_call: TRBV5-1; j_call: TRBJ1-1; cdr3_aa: CASSLGVREDTEAFF
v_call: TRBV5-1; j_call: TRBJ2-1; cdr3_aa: CASRLTGGLSYNEQFF
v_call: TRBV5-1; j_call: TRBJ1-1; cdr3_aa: CASSTYNANTEAFF
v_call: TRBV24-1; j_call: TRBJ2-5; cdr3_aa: CATSVWPGRKQETQYF
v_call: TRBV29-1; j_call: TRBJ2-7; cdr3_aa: CSVADGSSYEQYF
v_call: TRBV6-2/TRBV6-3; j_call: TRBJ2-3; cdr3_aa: CASSWLWRDTQYF
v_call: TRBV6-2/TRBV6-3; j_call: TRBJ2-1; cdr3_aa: CASSLNNNNNEQFF
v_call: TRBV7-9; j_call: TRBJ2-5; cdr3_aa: CASTKAGGPETQYF
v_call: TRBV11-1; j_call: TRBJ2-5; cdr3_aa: CASSSDLHMAQYF
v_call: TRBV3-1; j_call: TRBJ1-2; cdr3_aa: CASSPGLLRMANYGYTF
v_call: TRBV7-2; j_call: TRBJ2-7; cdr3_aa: CASSKRGVPIDEQYF
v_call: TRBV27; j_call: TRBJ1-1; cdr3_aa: CASSPWAGRGNTEAFF
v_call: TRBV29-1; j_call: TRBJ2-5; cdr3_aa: CSVADLPTQETQYF
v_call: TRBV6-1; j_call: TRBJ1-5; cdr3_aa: CASSGQGQPQHF
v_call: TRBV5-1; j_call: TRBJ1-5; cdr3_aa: CASSLTVGQPQHF
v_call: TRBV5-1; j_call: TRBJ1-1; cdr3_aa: CASSPQPGTANTEAFF
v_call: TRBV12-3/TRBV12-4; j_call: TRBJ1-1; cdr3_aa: CASSPDRPVYGEAFF
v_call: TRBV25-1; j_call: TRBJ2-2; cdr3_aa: CASSAGRDTGELFF
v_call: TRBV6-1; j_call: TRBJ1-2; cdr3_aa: CASSELWGVGGYTF
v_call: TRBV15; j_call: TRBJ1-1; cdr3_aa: CATSSTGKSSNTEAFF
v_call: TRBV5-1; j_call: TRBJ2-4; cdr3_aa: CASSLATQARAKNIQYF
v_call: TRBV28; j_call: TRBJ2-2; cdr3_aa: CASSNPGTGELFF
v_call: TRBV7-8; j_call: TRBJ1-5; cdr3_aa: CASRTHSNQPQHF
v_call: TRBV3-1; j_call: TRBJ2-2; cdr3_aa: CASRPLTSEVTGELFF
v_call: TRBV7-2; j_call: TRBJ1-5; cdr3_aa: CASSEDIYSNQPQHF
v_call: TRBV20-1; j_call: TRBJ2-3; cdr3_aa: CSATGDRKGGPTDTQYF
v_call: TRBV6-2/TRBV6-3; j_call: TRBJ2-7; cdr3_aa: CASSSGGSKSYEQYF
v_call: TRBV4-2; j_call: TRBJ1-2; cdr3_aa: CASSQEVRYFGYTF
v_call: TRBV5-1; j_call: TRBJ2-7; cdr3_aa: CASRLARSYEQYF
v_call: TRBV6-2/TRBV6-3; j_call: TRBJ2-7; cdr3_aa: CASTPAGGGSPEQYF
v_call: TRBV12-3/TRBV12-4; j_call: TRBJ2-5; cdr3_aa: CASSFGVPETQYF
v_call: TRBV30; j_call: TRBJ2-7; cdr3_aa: CAWARDRDSYEQYF
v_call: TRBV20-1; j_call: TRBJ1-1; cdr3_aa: CSAPDTAEAFF
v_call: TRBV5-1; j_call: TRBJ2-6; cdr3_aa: CASSLRWTASGANVLTF
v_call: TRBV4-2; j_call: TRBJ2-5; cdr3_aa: CASSQAAGTQETQYF
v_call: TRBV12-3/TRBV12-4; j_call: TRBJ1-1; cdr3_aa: CASSSGTGGVMNTEAFF
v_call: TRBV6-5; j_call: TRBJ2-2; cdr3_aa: CASSYPGTGWTGELVF
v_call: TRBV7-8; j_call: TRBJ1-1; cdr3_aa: CASSSGGWGLNTEAFF
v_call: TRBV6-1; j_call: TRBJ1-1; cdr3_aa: CASSVNTEAFF
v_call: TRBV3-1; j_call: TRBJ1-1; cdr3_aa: CASSQVTGEAFF
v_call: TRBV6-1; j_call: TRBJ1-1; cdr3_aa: CASILQGGGLNTEAFF
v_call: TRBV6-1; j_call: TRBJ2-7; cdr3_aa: CASSEERTGFWEQYF
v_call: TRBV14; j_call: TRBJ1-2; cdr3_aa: CASSGALRDYGYTF
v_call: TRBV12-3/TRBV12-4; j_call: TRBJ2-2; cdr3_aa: CASSLRTGNGELFF
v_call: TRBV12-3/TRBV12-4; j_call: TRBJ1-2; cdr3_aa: CASSLAVRTYGYTF